This paragraph covers one T cell receptor (beta chain) sequence. Its cognate antigen is unknown. A much bigger clone sits one base away, suggesting this may be a read error. The record originates from a study of read filtering for tumor transcriptome and immune sequencing. The germline V gene encodes CDR1 ENHRY and CDR2 SYGVKD. The CDR3 loop spans 16 amino acids. The library was built from about 400 ng RNA with molecular barcoded adaptors for alpha/delta and beta/gamma chains. TCRdb re-derived calls from the reads in MiXCR, one entry per CDR3 protein. The table has around 50,000 distinct CDR3 sequences, 20% to 25% seen once. General study findings and limits: Single-read clonotypes: about 83% of IR-seq clonotypes (around 3.5% of reads), almost 75% of RNA-seq clonotypes (less than 50% of reads). Sorted CD138-negative bone marrow cells were not purified T cells.

This sequence originates from a donor over 35 with multiple myeloma. The chain combines TRBV10-3 with TRBJ2-3, with D possibly matching TRBD1 (5 bases). The J call may be in error: the DNA end matches TRBJ1-5 better. The sample taken for sequencing was a population of CD138-negative cells sorted from bone marrow. CDR3 nucleotide sequence: TGTGCCATCAACGGGGGGTTAGCGGGACCCACAGATACGCAGCATTTT. Its translation is CAINGGLAGPTDTQHF.